These 2 T cell receptor beta chains were sequenced from one sample in a study of CD8+CD57+ T cells in acquired aplastic anemia. Sequencing involved patients with CD8+CD57+ cell expansion previously shown by flow cytometry. Researchers used genomic DNA as the template to profile TCR beta VDJ and CDR3. TCRdb reanalysed the reads using MiXCR and keeps one entry per CDR3 protein. The sample holds approximately 190,000 distinct CDR3 sequences, 40% to 55% seen once. The sequencing input was sorted CD4+, CD8+, or CD8+CD57+ T cells (not recorded which) from PBMCs. The receptors come from a human donor with aplastic anemia.

The V gene is TRBV11-3, the J gene TRBJ2-7; the D is unclear. The DNA end is a closer match to TRBJ2-1, so the J assignment may be wrong. CDR3 length: 13 amino acids. Germline V gives CDR1 SGHNT, CDR2 YENEEA. The CDR3 nucleotides read TGTGCCAGCAGCTCCACAAGGAAGGGCGAGCAGTTCTTC. This sequence encodes CASSSTRKGEQFF.

A note on this clonotype: At one end, the junction sequence differs from germline, possibly due to a read error. V usage is TRBV3-1 and J usage is TRBJ1-5; D ambiguous. Germline V gene sequence: CDR1 LGHDT, CDR2 YNNKEL (reference sequence). The CDR3 covers 14 residues. The CDR3 loop is CASSQVEGSQPQRF. DNA for the CDR3: TGTGCCAGCAGCCAAGTTGAGGGATCTCAGCCCCAGCGTTTT.